The 9 T cell receptor beta chains below all came from one sample that was sequenced in a study of STAT5B mutations in CD4+ large granular lymphocyte leukemia. Data came from immunoSEQ multiplex PCR; TCRdb stores just in-frame clones and leaves some out. The repertoire holds about 34,000 clones, with around 80% as singletons. Material: CD4+ T cells from blood buffy coats. These receptors were obtained from a human donor in good health.

This rearrangement joins TRBV7-6 to TRBJ2-7; D is possibly TRBD1 or TRBD2 (5 bases each). V dropped 5 bases and J dropped 4 bases, with 15 bases sitting between them. Germline V gene data show CDR1 as SGHVS and CDR2 as FNYEAQ. This CDR3 is built from 14 residues. For the CDR3, the DNA is TGTGCCAGCAGCACTAGACCGGGACCTTACGAGCAGTACTTC. As protein: CASSTRPGPYEQYF.

The J gene is TRBJ2-5, the V gene TRBV6-5; D gene unclear. CDR3 length: 12 amino acids. V lost 1 base, J lost 1 base, and 1 base lay in between. Germline assignment: CDR1 MNHEY and CDR2 SVGAGI. The CDR3 DNA sequence: TGTGCCAGCAGTTACTTCCAAGAGACCCAGTACTTC. Amino acid sequence: CASSYFQETQYF.

The genes are TRBV5-1 and TRBJ1-3; D gene ambiguous. Germline values: CDR1 SGHRS, CDR2 YFSETQ. Trimming took off 0 bases at V and 0 bases at J, with 7 bases between the two ends. This CDR3 has 15 residues. The CDR3 sequence: CASSLGSVSGNTIYF. The CDR3 region has the DNA TGCGCCAGCAGCTTGGGTTCAGTCTCTGGAAACACCATATATTTT.

This clone has more than one count but fewer than ten. The chain recombines TRBV10-3 with TRBJ2-7, with D possibly TRBD1 on 5 matching bases. Trimming took off 6 bases at V and 5 bases at J, with 14 bases between the two ends. The CDR3 runs 13 residues. Germline lookup yields CDR1 ENHRY and CDR2 SYGVKD. CDR3 sequence: CAISPLDKDEQYF. CDR3 DNA: TGTGCCATCAGCCCCCTGGACAAGGACGAGCAGTACTTC.

The J gene is TRBJ2-7, the V gene TRBV27, with 8 bases fitting TRBD1. The J segment lost 9 bases and the V segment lost 5 bases, leaving 9 bases of the junction unmatched. The germline V gene has CDR1 MNHEY and CDR2 SMNVEV (reference sequence). The CDR3 contains 13 residues. CDR3 sequence: CASSPRDRLWQYF. The CDR3, as DNA: TGTGCCAGCAGTCCCCGGGACAGGCTGTGGCAGTACTTC.

The rearrangement joins TRBV7-2 to TRBJ2-5; D unresolved. Between the trimmed V and J ends, which lost 2 bases and 5 bases, there was a span of 9 bases. Germline loops: CDR1 SGHTA, CDR2 FQGNSA. The CDR3 loop spans 13 amino acids. CDR3 coding DNA: TGTGCCAGCAGCTTATGGGGTTGGGAGACCCAGTACTTC. The encoded protein is CASSLWGWETQYF.

The chain carries TRBV5-6 and TRBJ1-2; D remains unclear. Looked up from germline, CDR1 is SGHDT and CDR2 is YYEEEE. CDR3 size: 13 residues. V lost 0 bases, J lost 2 bases, and 5 bases lay in between. The CDR3 DNA sequence: TGTGCCAGCAGCTTGGGACGGAACTATGGCTACACCTTC. Translating it yields CASSLGRNYGYTF. Combining the CDR3 with reference TRBV5-6 and TRBJ1-2 gives the whole variable domain DAGVTQSPTHLIKTRGQQVTLRCSPKSGHDTVSWYQQALGQGPQFIFQYYEEEERQRGNFPDRFSGHQFPNYSSELNVNALLLGDSALYLCASSLGRNYGYTFGSGTRLTVV.

This rearrangement joins TRBV7-3 to TRBJ2-1; no clear D gene. The germline CDR1 and CDR2 sequences are SGHTA and FQGTGA. V was clipped by 2 bases and J by 3 bases, with 5 bases between them. The length of the CDR3 is 13 residues. The CDR3 DNA sequence: TGTGCCAGCAGCTTAGAGTACTACAATGAGCAGTTCTTC. It yields the protein CASSLEYYNEQFF.

In this sample, this clone turned up a few times. The V and J genes are TRBV7-8 and TRBJ1-2, with D maybe TRBD1 (6 bases). Germline assignment: CDR1 SGHVS and CDR2 FQNEAQ. This CDR3 region has 14 residues. V shed 5 bases and J shed 0 bases, with 10 bases lying between them. The CDR3 DNA reads as TGTGCCAGCAGCCGCCGGGACACTAACTATGGCTACACCTTC. As protein: CASSRRDTNYGYTF.